What follows is one T cell receptor beta chain and its context. The CDR3 has 14 amino acids. The germline V gene encodes CDR1 SGHRS and CDR2 YFSETQ. This sample stems from a study of cytomegalovirus exposure and HLA in healthy donors. The PCR employed 60 Vbeta primers together with 13 Jbeta primers. Sequencing used immunoSEQ multiplex PCR; TCRdb keeps in-frame clones, though not all of them. The table has 100,000 to 150,000 clones, over 70% seen once; the top ten hold 1.5%. The J gene is TRBJ2-5, the V gene TRBV5-1; 7 positions match TRBD1. The DNA end favors TRBJ2-7, so the J call may be wrong. Sequenced input: PBMCs. The TCR originated in a woman aged 18-29 years in good health and CMV-seronegative. The CDR3 DNA reads as TGCGCCAGCAGCTTGAACAGGGGAAACTACGAGCAGTACTTC. Its protein is CASSLNRGNYEQYF.